This TCR beta chain was documented in a study of PD-1 blockade in classical Hodgkin lymphoma. Study-level points and caveats: TCR diversity in CD4+, not CD8+, cells rose significantly by C4D1. The authors excluded patients who started nivolumab under 1 year after ASCT.

Each of the patients experienced relapse following autologous stem cell transplantation, and their brentuximab vedotin exposure differed. Sequenced by immunoSEQ multiplex PCR; TCRdb stores in-frame clones only, minus some. Among 35,000 to 40,000 clones, around 88% were seen once, and the ten largest hold 6.5% to 9.5%. Regarding this clone: Its antigen is still unknown.

Germline V gene lookup returns CDR1 MNHEY and CDR2 SVGAGI. This CDR3 spans 15 amino acids. Between the trimmed V and J ends, which lost 4 bases and 3 bases, there was a span of 13 bases. The origin of this receptor is a human donor with classical Hodgkin lymphoma. The V call is TRBV6-5, the J call TRBJ2-1; possibly TRBD2 for D (6 bases). Specimen: peripheral blood mononuclear cells (PBMCs), collected before the second cycle of nivolumab. The CDR3 spells CASSSLGGIYNEQFF. In nucleotides, the CDR3 is TGTGCCAGCAGTTCCCTAGGAGGGATCTACAATGAGCAGTTCTTC.